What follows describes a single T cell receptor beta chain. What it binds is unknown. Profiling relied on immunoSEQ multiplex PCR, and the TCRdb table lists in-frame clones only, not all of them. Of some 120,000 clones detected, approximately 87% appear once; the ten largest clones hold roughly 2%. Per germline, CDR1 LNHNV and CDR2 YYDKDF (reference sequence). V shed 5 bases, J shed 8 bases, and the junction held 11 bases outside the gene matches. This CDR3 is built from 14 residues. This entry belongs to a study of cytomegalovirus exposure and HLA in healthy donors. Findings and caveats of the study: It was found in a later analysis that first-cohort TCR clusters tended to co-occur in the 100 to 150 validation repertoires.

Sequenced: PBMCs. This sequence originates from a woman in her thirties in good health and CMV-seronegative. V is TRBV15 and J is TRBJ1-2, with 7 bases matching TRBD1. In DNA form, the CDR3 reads TGTGCCACCAGCGCGGACAGGTTAATAGGAGGCTACACCTTC. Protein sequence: CATSADRLIGGYTF.